This T cell receptor beta chain was identified in a study of cytomegalovirus exposure and HLA in healthy donors. This CDR3 is 14 amino acids long. CDR1 and CDR2 (germline): MDHEN, SYDVKM. Trimming shortened V by 6 bases and J by 4 bases, and 12 bases separated the two germline ends. Some clones are missing from TCRdb's copy, which holds only in-frame ones; the method was immunoSEQ multiplex PCR. The table has 110,000 to 150,000 clones, less than 95% seen once. The chain is built from TRBV28 and TRBJ2-2, with D perhaps TRBD1 (5 bases). The origin of this receptor is a man aged 18-30 years in good health and CMV-seropositive. Input material: PBMCs. CDR3 sequence reads: CASRAGWRTGELFF. Written as DNA, the CDR3 is TGTGCCAGCAGGGCAGGGTGGCGCACCGGGGAGCTGTTTTTT. Combining the CDR3 with reference TRBV28 and TRBJ2-2 gives the whole variable domain DVKVTQSSRYLVKRTGEKVFLECVQDMDHENMFWYRQDPGLGLRLIYFSYDVKMKEKGDIPEGYSVSREKKERFSLILESASTNQTSMYLCASRAGWRTGELFFGEGSRLTVL.